The T cell receptor (beta chain) described here comes from a study of T cell repertoires in cytomegalovirus infection. Findings and caveats of the study: The ex vivo response showed dominance by HLA-C-restricted CMV-specific TCR beta clonotypes.

Germline V CDR1 and CDR2: SGHAT, FQNNGV. The CDR3 spans 15 residues. V was clipped by 5 bases and J by 3 bases, with 13 bases between them. This clonotype was seen more than once but under ten times. Its antigen is undetermined. TCRdb passed the reads through MiXCR, listing each CDR3 protein once. The sample consists of fewer than 200,000 distinct CDR3 sequences, 15% to 20% of them appearing once. The sequenced sample consisted of PBMCs. The chain links TRBV11-2 to TRBJ1-4, with D unresolved. This receptor was obtained from a human donor in good health (CMV status not recorded). Some clones in this sample may be carry-over from other donors' samples. DNA of the CDR3: TGTGCCAGCAGCCCCGCCCGGACCCCTAATGAAAAACTGTTTTTT. It specifies CASSPARTPNEKLFF.